The 24 T cell receptor beta chains reported below all come from one sample, sequenced in a study of T cell responses to AZD1222 COVID-19 vaccine. The data were produced by immunoSEQ multiplex PCR, yet TCRdb's version contains in-frame clones alone and is incomplete. Found here are fewer than 150,000 clones, 93% of them singletons; the top ten hold approximately 5%. Sequences were derived from peripheral blood, sampled 28 days after the second AZD1222 dose. The receptors were sampled from an adult who received the AZD1222 COVID-19 vaccine.

The chain uses TRBV12-5 and TRBJ2-7, with 8 bases matching TRBD1. Germline V CDR1 and CDR2: LGHNT, FRNRAP. The CDR3 spans 17 residues. J lost 2 bases, V lost 0 bases, and 9 bases had no gene match. The CDR3 protein is CASGLVARAGGPYEQYF. The DNA for the CDR3 is TGTGCTAGTGGTTTGGTAGCCCGGGCAGGGGGCCCCTACGAGCAGTACTTC.

The rearrangement links TRBV3-1 (or the pseudogene TRBV3-2) to TRBJ2-7, with unresolved D. Germline assignment: CDR1 LGHDT and CDR2 YNNKEL (reference sequence). The CDR3 loop spans 14 amino acids. Trimming pared 1 base from V and 4 bases from J, leaving 11 bases between. CDR3 in amino acids: CASSQGYSRYEQYF. CDR3 sequence (DNA): TGTGCCAGCAGCCAAGGATACAGCCGATACGAGCAGTACTTC.

This clone was seen only once. V and J are TRBV18 and TRBJ1-1; possibly TRBD1 for D (6 bases). This CDR3 has 13 amino acids. Germline-derived CDR1 and CDR2 are KGHSH and LQKENI. The V and J ends lost 6 bases and 12 bases respectively, with 20 bases between them. In DNA form, the CDR3 reads TGTGCCAGCTCCCCGATCCACAGGGAGTCTTCTTTCTTT. Protein product: CASSPIHRESSFF.

The gene calls are TRBV4-3 and TRBJ2-7; D possibly corresponds to TRBD2 (5 bases). This CDR3 spans 15 amino acids. Between the trimmed V and J ends, which lost 3 bases and 0 bases, there was a span of 12 bases. Germline CDR1 is LGHNA and CDR2 is YSLEER. The CDR3 region is CASSHRRGFSYEQYF. DNA for the CDR3: TGCGCCAGCAGCCATAGACGGGGATTCTCCTACGAGCAGTACTTC.

This clone was counted only a few times. The chain recombines TRBV5-1 with TRBJ2-2; D possibly corresponds to TRBD2 (6 bases). Germline V lookup: CDR1 SGHRS, CDR2 YFSETQ. Between the trimmed V and J ends, which lost 0 bases and 3 bases, there was a span of 12 bases. The CDR3 loop spans 16 amino acids. Here the CDR3 reads CASSLVGGGDTGELFF. CDR3 DNA: TGCGCCAGCAGCTTGGTCGGCGGAGGGGACACCGGGGAGCTGTTTTTT.

V gene TRBV6-5 combines with J gene TRBJ2-7, with D perhaps matching TRBD1 or TRBD2 (5 bases each). Trimming took 8 bases from V and 5 from J, leaving 19 bases between them. Germline V CDR1 and CDR2: MNHEY, SVGAGI. The CDR3 sequence is 14 residues long. The CDR3 coding sequence is TGTGCCAGCGCCAGGGACGTAAGAAGGAACGAGCAGTACTTC. It codes for CASARDVRRNEQYF.

This chain links TRBV7-9 with TRBJ1-1, with 7 nucleotides matching TRBD1. V was clipped by 0 bases and J by 5 bases; unmatched bases: 9. This CDR3 contains 16 residues. From germline, CDR1 is SEHNR and CDR2 FQNEAQ (reference sequence). The CDR3 here is CASSLARDRVGTEAFF. In DNA form, the CDR3 reads TGTGCCAGCAGCTTAGCGAGAGACAGGGTGGGAACTGAAGCTTTCTTT.

This chain uses TRBV6-5 with TRBJ2-3; TRBD2 aligns across 9 bases. The ends lost 2 bases at V and 4 bases at J; junction bases unmatched: 1. CDR1 is MNHEY and CDR2 is SVGAGI in the germline V gene. The CDR3 covers 14 residues. Here the CDR3 DNA reads TGTGCCAGCAGTTACGCGGGAGGGCCAGATACGCAGTATTTT. Its translation: CASSYAGGPDTQYF.

As DNA, the CDR3 is TGTGCCAGCAGCTGGGGACAGGGGGCGGAGAACACTGAAGCTTTCTTT. It encodes CASSWGQGAENTEAFF. The genes are TRBV7-8 and TRBJ1-1, with TRBD1 identical over 12 bases. Germline trimming cut 4 bases from V and 1 base from J; bases unmatched to any gene: 4. The germline gives CDR1 SGHVS, CDR2 FQNEAQ. The CDR3 runs to 16 residues.

The genes are TRBV10-1 and TRBJ2-7; no firm D call. Germline V gene sequence: CDR1 WNHNN, CDR2 SYGVQD (reference sequence). Deletions cut 4 bases from V and 4 bases from J, with 17 bases between. CDR3 size: 15 residues. The CDR3 DNA sequence: TGCGCCAGCAGTGGGTCGAAACGGCGAGGATACGAGCAGTACTTC. It encodes CASSGSKRRGYEQYF.

CDR3 in DNA: TGCGCCAGCAGCCAAGAGCCGAGCAACACCGGGGAGCTGTTTTTT. It yields the protein CASSQEPSNTGELFF. The chain employs TRBV4-3 and TRBJ2-2; D is uncertain. The CDR3 spans 15 residues. V lost 0 bases and J 2 bases, leaving 7 bases between the germline ends. The germline V gene has CDR1 LGHNA and CDR2 YSLEER.

The rearrangement joins TRBV19 to TRBJ1-5; D is possibly TRBD1 (5 bases). The CDR3 runs 15 residues. Looked up from germline, CDR1 is LNHDA and CDR2 is SQIVND (reference sequence). Trimming left V 6 bases short and J 0 bases short, with 12 bases between. Here the CDR3 reads CASSRGTYSNQPQHF. DNA for the CDR3: TGTGCCAGTAGCCGGGGGACCTATAGCAATCAGCCCCAGCATTTT.

This clone was observed once. The rearrangement links TRBV3-1 (or the pseudogene TRBV3-2) to TRBJ1-5, with 7 bases fitting TRBD1. This CDR3 is 15 amino acids long. Germline values: CDR1 LGHDT, CDR2 YNNKEL (reference sequence). V shed 4 bases, J shed 3 bases, and the junction held 6 bases outside the gene matches. The CDR3 loop reads CASSRGTGANQPQHF. In nucleotides, the CDR3 is TGTGCCAGCAGCCGAGGAACAGGGGCCAATCAGCCCCAGCATTTT.

The chain combines TRBV5-1 with TRBJ1-5; a weak D match, TRBD1 (5 bases). The CDR3 is made up of 15 amino acids. Germline V CDR1 and CDR2: SGHRS, YFSETQ. V was cut by 2 bases and J by 4 bases, with 13 bases left in between. This CDR3 reads CASSFSSGPNQPQHF. The CDR3 bases are TGCGCCAGCAGCTTTTCCTCAGGGCCGAATCAGCCCCAGCATTTT.

The chain employs TRBV6-2 or TRBV6-3 and TRBJ2-3, with TRBD2 matching 9 bases. This CDR3 is 16 amino acids long. Germline V gives CDR1 MNHEY, CDR2 SVGEGT. V dropped 2 bases and J dropped 4; count of bases not matched to a gene: 7. The CDR3 region has the DNA TGTGCCAGCAGTTACGGGGCTAGCGGGACCCCAGATACGCAGTATTTT. Its translation: CASSYGASGTPDTQYF.

Notes on this clone: Other nucleotide sequences from this sample produce the same CDR3. The chain has TRBV12-3 or TRBV12-4 and TRBJ2-7; tentatively, D is TRBD1 or TRBD2 (5 bases each). CDR3 size: 13 residues. Trimming took 3 bases from V and 3 from J, leaving 9 bases between them. The CDR3 coding sequence is TGTGCCAGCAGTTTGAGTGGGGGCTACGAGCAGTACTTC. Its translation: CASSLSGGYEQYF.

A note on this clone: One junction end disagrees with the germline gene, perhaps due to a read error. V usage is TRBV12-3 or TRBV12-4 and J usage is TRBJ1-1; D is perhaps TRBD1 (5 bases). The CDR3 is 11 amino acids. The DNA of the CDR3 is TGTGCCAGCAGTTTCGCCGGGACGCATAAATTT. Its translation: CASSFAGTHKF.

The chain joins TRBV11-2 to TRBJ2-3; 7 bases are a match to TRBD2. The V and J ends lost 1 base and 2 bases, in that order; junction bases with no gene match: 6. This CDR3 has 16 residues. Per germline, CDR1 SGHAT and CDR2 FQNNGV. The CDR3 is CASSLGAGVFTDTQYF. The CDR3 DNA reads TGTGCCAGCAGCTTAGGCGCGGGGGTCTTCACAGATACGCAGTATTTT.

The chain is built from TRBV27 and TRBJ1-1; D is unresolved. Germline V gene data show CDR1 as MNHEY and CDR2 as SMNVEV (reference sequence). V lost 0 bases, J lost 1 base, and 3 bases lay in between. The CDR3 length is 13 residues. The CDR3 loop reads CASSLSRNTEAFF. The CDR3 DNA sequence: TGTGCCAGCAGTTTATCTAGGAACACTGAAGCTTTCTTT.

This chain uses TRBV9 with TRBJ2-2; D is ambiguous. The V end was cut by 4 bases, the J end by 6 bases, with 10 bases between. The CDR3 sequence is 13 residues long. CDR1 and CDR2 (germline): SGDLS, YYNGEE. CDR3 bases: TGTGCCAGCAGCAACCGGCTCCCCGGGGAGCTGTTTTTT. This encodes CASSNRLPGELFF.

The chain combines TRBV6-5 with TRBJ1-1; 7 nucleotides agree with TRBD1. Unmatched junction bases numbered 11, after V lost 9 bases and J lost 7 bases. CDR1 and CDR2 (germline): MNHEY, SVGAGI. The CDR3 consists of 13 residues. CDR3 coding DNA: TGTGCCAGTCATTTACAGGGGCTATTTGAAGCTTTCTTT. Protein product: CASHLQGLFEAFF.

The rearrangement links TRBV29-1 to TRBJ2-5; D tentatively reads TRBD1 or TRBD2 (6 bases each). The CDR3 totals 16 residues. CDR1 and CDR2 from the germline V gene are SQVTM and ANQGSEA. Between the trimmed V and J ends, which lost 6 bases and 5 bases, there was a span of 25 bases. CDR3 loop: CSVSTLGGSAVETQYF. The CDR3 DNA reads as TGCAGCGTCTCCACCCTCGGGGGCTCTGCAGTGGAGACCCAGTACTTC.

In this sample, this clone turned up once. The chain links TRBV6-2 or TRBV6-3 to TRBJ2-3; D is unclear. The CDR3 has 14 residues. The V gene lost 0 bases and the J gene lost 8 bases, with 12 bases spanning the gap. In germline, CDR1 is MNHEY, CDR2 SVGEGT. The CDR3 nucleotides read TGTGCCAGCAGTTACTCGTCCCCCTTCGGTACGCAGTATTTT. Amino acids: CASSYSSPFGTQYF.

This clone was recorded only once. J is TRBJ2-3 and V is TRBV9; D assignment may be TRBD1 or TRBD2 (6 bases each). Trimming took 4 bases from V and 3 from J, leaving 18 bases between them. Germline V gives CDR1 SGDLS, CDR2 YYNGEE. CDR3 length equals 16 residues. DNA of the CDR3: TGTGCCAGCAGCCCTAGGGGGGCCCAGGAGACAGATACGCAGTATTTT. Protein product: CASSPRGAQETDTQYF.